These T cell receptor beta chains were read from a single sample in a study of identical twins. TCRdb reanalysed the 5' RACE reads using MiXCR and keeps one entry per CDR3 protein. The table includes hundreds of thousands of distinct CDR3 sequences, 15% to 20% detected once. Another study also made use of these data, one on T cells expressing NK-cell markers.

Sequenced sample: PBMCs. These receptors originate from a woman in her late teens or twenties in good health. CDR3s include the opening cysteine and the closing phenylalanine or tryptophan. A D gene is named only where the DNA matches it firmly. The size entry is marked missing in some rows and otherwise reads once, few, many or a size class.

J: TRBJ2-1
V: TRBV5-1
size: -
D: -
DNA: TGCGCCAGCAGCTTGTTGGGCGCGGGCAATGAGCAGTTCTTC
CDR3: CASSLLGAGNEQFF

J: TRBJ2-1
V: TRBV12-3/TRBV12-4
size: few
D: TRBD2
DNA: TGTGCCAGCAGTCGACTAGCGGGGGCCTCCCAGCAGTTCTTC
CDR3: CASSRLAGASQQFF

J: TRBJ1-4
V: TRBV7-2
size: -
D: TRBD1
DNA: TGTGCCAGCAGCTTAATTCGGGACAGGGGTGAAAAACTGTTTTTT
CDR3: CASSLIRDRGEKLFF

J: TRBJ1-2
V: TRBV5-5
size: few
D: -
DNA: TGTGCCAGCAGCTTGGCCTTTAATGGCTACACCTTC
CDR3: CASSLAFNGYTF

J: TRBJ2-3
V: TRBV10-3
size: few
D: -
DNA: TGTGCCATCAGACAACACTCTGGGGGCACAGATACGCAGTATTTT
CDR3: CAIRQHSGGTDTQYF

J: TRBJ1-6
V: TRBV25-1
size: -
D: -
DNA: TGTGCCAGCAGTCTACAGCTTGGTTCACCCCTCCACTTT
CDR3: CASSLQLGSPLHF

J: TRBJ2-1
V: TRBV3-1
size: -
D: TRBD2
DNA: TGTGCCAGCAGCCACGCCGGGACTAGCGTCTACAATGAGCAGTTCTTC
CDR3: CASSHAGTSVYNEQFF

J: TRBJ1-6
V: TRBV4-3
size: few
D: TRBD1
DNA: TGCGCCAGCAGCCACGACATGACGGACAGGGGTTCACCCCTCCACTTT
CDR3: CASSHDMTDRGSPLHF

J: TRBJ2-1
V: TRBV18
size: -
D: -
DNA: TGTGCCAGCTCACCACTCGGGCCCCCTAACGAGCAGTTCTTC
CDR3: CASSPLGPPNEQFF

J: TRBJ2-3
V: TRBV5-1
size: few
D: TRBD1
DNA: TGCGCCAGCAGCACCCTACAGGGGTCAGATACGCAGTATTTT
CDR3: CASSTLQGSDTQYF

J: TRBJ2-3
V: TRBV20-1
size: -
D: TRBD2
DNA: TGCAGTGCTCCGCCGTCAGCGGGGGGGCCAGATACGCAGTATTTT
CDR3: CSAPPSAGGPDTQYF

J: TRBJ2-3
V: TRBV20-1
size: few
D: TRBD2
DNA: TGCAGTGCTTTCCCTAGGACTAGCGGTAGCACAGATACGCAGTATTTT
CDR3: CSAFPRTSGSTDTQYF

J: TRBJ1-2
V: TRBV13
size: many
D: -
DNA: TGTGCCAGCAGCTTAGAAATATATGGCTACACCTTC
CDR3: CASSLEIYGYTF

J: TRBJ1-6
V: TRBV20-1
size: many
D: TRBD1
DNA: TGCAGTGCTACTAGACAGGGAGGGAATTCACCCCTCCACTTT
CDR3: CSATRQGGNSPLHF

J: TRBJ2-1
V: TRBV6-1
size: -
D: -
DNA: TGTGCCAGCCCGGACGGGAATGAGCAGTTCTTC
CDR3: CASPDGNEQFF

J: TRBJ2-7
V: TRBV7-9
size: few
D: -
DNA: TGTGCCAGCAGCTGGAAACTTGGGTACGAGCAGTACTTC
CDR3: CASSWKLGYEQYF

J: TRBJ2-1
V: TRBV25-1
size: few
D: -
DNA: TGTGCCAGCAGTGACCCGAGCTCCTACAATGAGCAGTTCTTC
CDR3: CASSDPSSYNEQFF

J: TRBJ2-2
V: TRBV20-1
size: few
D: -
DNA: TGCAGCGCCGGTGAGGGGTGGACGGGGGAGCTGTTTTTT
CDR3: CSAGEGWTGELFF

J: TRBJ2-1
V: TRBV5-1
size: many
D: TRBD2
DNA: TGTGCCAGCAGTTTATCGACTAGCGGGGGGTACAATGAGCAGTTCTTC
CDR3: CASSLSTSGGYNEQFF

J: TRBJ2-7
V: TRBV6-2/TRBV6-3
size: few
D: TRBD1
DNA: TGTGCCAGCAGCCCCCGACAGGGAATTCGGTTCGAGCAGTACTTC
CDR3: CASSPRQGIRFEQYF

J: TRBJ2-7
V: TRBV11-2
size: -
D: TRBD2
DNA: TGTGCCAGCACCCTTTCCCGGGGGGTATACGAGCAGTACTTC
CDR3: CASTLSRGVYEQYF

J: TRBJ2-5
V: TRBV7-9
size: -
D: -
DNA: TGTGCCAGCGCAGAGCCAGGGGCCCAGTACTTC
CDR3: CASAEPGAQYF

J: TRBJ2-7
V: TRBV5-1
size: -
D: -
DNA: TGCGCCAGCAGCGCTCGCCCTAGCTCCTACGAGCAGTACTTC
CDR3: CASSARPSSYEQYF

J: TRBJ2-7
V: TRBV3-1
size: -
D: TRBD1
DNA: TGTGCCAGCAGCCAAAGGGACAGGGCCCTCGAGCAGTACTTC
CDR3: CASSQRDRALEQYF

J: TRBJ1-1
V: TRBV12-3/TRBV12-4
size: few
D: TRBD1
DNA: TGTGCCAGCAGTTCCTACAGGGGGCAAACTGAAGCTTTCTTT
CDR3: CASSSYRGQTEAFF

J: TRBJ1-6
V: TRBV15
size: many
D: TRBD1
DNA: TGTGCCACCAGCGACCCGACAGGGAGGGTTGGTTCACCCCTCCACTTT
CDR3: CATSDPTGRVGSPLHF

J: TRBJ2-6
V: TRBV18
size: -
D: -
DNA: TGTGCCAGCTCACCACAGGGTCCTGGGGCCAACGTCCTGACTTTC
CDR3: CASSPQGPGANVLTF

J: TRBJ1-4
V: TRBV5-5
size: many
D: -
DNA: TGTGCCAGCAGCATTACAGGAGCAACTAATGAAAAACTGTTTTTT
CDR3: CASSITGATNEKLFF

J: TRBJ2-1
V: TRBV5-1
size: -
D: -
DNA: TGCGCCAGCAGCTTTTCCAGCGGAGGCTACAATGAGCAGTTCTTC
CDR3: CASSFSSGGYNEQFF

J: TRBJ2-1
V: TRBV7-9
size: -
D: TRBD2
DNA: TGTGCCAGCAGGAAGCGGGAGACAACCCTCTCCTACAATGAGCAGTTCTTC
CDR3: CASRKRETTLSYNEQFF

J: TRBJ1-1
V: TRBV20-1
size: few
D: -
DNA: TGCAGTGCTAGAACCGAGACTGAAGCTTTCTTT
CDR3: CSARTETEAFF

J: TRBJ1-2
V: TRBV7-6
size: -
D: -
DNA: TGTGCCAGCAGCCAAAATGGGGGCTTGAGCAATGGCTACACCTTC
CDR3: CASSQNGGLSNGYTF

J: TRBJ2-5
V: TRBV27
size: -
D: -
DNA: TGTGCCAGCAGTCTCTCTGGGTTTGCGTCCCAGTACTTC
CDR3: CASSLSGFASQYF

J: TRBJ2-7
V: TRBV18
size: few
D: -
DNA: TGTGCCAGCTCACCACGGGCGGAGGGGACCTACGAGCAGTACTTC
CDR3: CASSPRAEGTYEQYF

J: TRBJ2-7
V: TRBV2
size: -
D: TRBD1
DNA: TGTGCCAGCAGCCTGACAGGGGTTGGGGGCGAGCAGTACTTC
CDR3: CASSLTGVGGEQYF

J: TRBJ2-7
V: TRBV20-1
size: -
D: -
DNA: TGCAGTGCTAGAGACGGGGGTTTCTCCTACGAGCAGTACTTC
CDR3: CSARDGGFSYEQYF

J: TRBJ2-1
V: TRBV4-3
size: -
D: -
DNA: TGCGCCAGCAGCCAAGAAACAGCGGTCTACAATGAGCAGTTCTTC
CDR3: CASSQETAVYNEQFF

J: TRBJ2-1
V: TRBV20-1
size: -
D: TRBD2
DNA: TGCAGTGCTGGGAGGGTTGGCGGGGGCTACAATGAGCAGTTCTTC
CDR3: CSAGRVGGGYNEQFF

J: TRBJ2-5
V: TRBV9
size: -
D: TRBD2
DNA: TGTGCCAGCAGCGTAGTGGGACTAGCGGGAGTTCCCCAGTACTTC
CDR3: CASSVVGLAGVPQYF

J: TRBJ1-6
V: TRBV3-1
size: -
D: -
DNA: TGTGCCAGCAGCCAAGACCCCCGGTTTAATTCACCCCTCCACTTT
CDR3: CASSQDPRFNSPLHF

J: TRBJ2-1
V: TRBV24-1
size: few
D: -
DNA: TGTGCCACCAGTTATAATCAGGGTGAGCAGTTCTTC
CDR3: CATSYNQGEQFF

J: TRBJ2-7
V: TRBV12-3/TRBV12-4
size: -
D: TRBD1
DNA: TGTGCCAGCAGTATGACAGGGGGCGCATCCTACGAGCAGTACTTC
CDR3: CASSMTGGASYEQYF

J: TRBJ1-5
V: TRBV10-3
size: many
D: -
DNA: TGTGCCATCAGTGAGTTTTCAGGGATTGGGCAGCCCCAGCATTTT
CDR3: CAISEFSGIGQPQHF

J: TRBJ1-2
V: TRBV3-1
size: -
D: -
DNA: TGTGCCAGCAGCCAAGTAAGCTTGACGGGACACGGCTACACCTTC
CDR3: CASSQVSLTGHGYTF

J: TRBJ2-3
V: TRBV14
size: -
D: TRBD2
DNA: TGTGCCAGCAGCCTAAGGGGACGCCGGGAGGTGGAGCCGCAGTATTTT
CDR3: CASSLRGRREVEPQYF

J: TRBJ2-4
V: TRBV20-1
size: few
D: -
DNA: TGCAGTGCTAGAGATCCAAGAACGGATCAAAACATTCAGTACTTC
CDR3: CSARDPRTDQNIQYF

J: TRBJ1-4
V: TRBV27
size: -
D: -
DNA: TGTGCCAGCAGCATCAGGGGCGGATCAGCTGAAAAACTGTTTTTT
CDR3: CASSIRGGSAEKLFF

J: TRBJ1-2
V: TRBV12-3/TRBV12-4
size: -
D: -
DNA: TGTGCCAGCAGTCGCGTAAAGGGGGGACATGACTACACCTTC
CDR3: CASSRVKGGHDYTF

J: TRBJ2-3
V: TRBV20-1
size: -
D: TRBD1
DNA: TGCAGTGCCGACAGGGGGATGAAAGATACGCAGTATTTT
CDR3: CSADRGMKDTQYF

J: TRBJ2-1
V: TRBV13
size: -
D: -
DNA: TGTGCCAGCAGCTCTGGCACGCTCTTGAACAATGAGCAGTTCTTC
CDR3: CASSSGTLLNNEQFF